This is a list of T cell receptor beta chains from one sample in a study of blood T cell repertoires in COVID-19. The assay was immunoSEQ multiplex PCR, and TCRdb's table has in-frame clones only and misses some. The sample consists of approximately 150,000 clones, 75% to 90% of them appearing once. Source material: PBMCs or T cells enriched from blood (not recorded which). The receptors were sampled from a man aged 50-59 years in a cohort exposed to, infected with or recovered from COVID-19 (not recorded which). CDR3s include the opening cysteine and the closing phenylalanine or tryptophan. The D gene is left open where the match is weak. Clone size is shown for a subset of rows, as once, few, many or a class of expanded clone.

v_call	clone_size	j_call	d_call	cdr3_nt	cdr3_aa
TRBV5-4	-	TRBJ1-1	-	TGTGCCAGCTCTTCAAGCGGTCCGAACACTGAAGCTTTCTTT	CASSSSGPNTEAFF
TRBV18	-	TRBJ1-1	TRBD1	TGTGCCAGCTCAAATCAGGGGGGACCCCTTGTCACTGAAGCTTTCTTT	CASSNQGGPLVTEAFF
TRBV6-1	-	TRBJ2-1	-	TGTGCCAGCAGTGAACCGGGACTCCTCTTGGAGCAGTTCTTC	CASSEPGLLLEQFF
TRBV28	-	TRBJ1-3	-	TGTGCCAGCACGGGAGTGGGAAACACCATATATTTT	CASTGVGNTIYF
TRBV3-1/TRBV3-2	-	TRBJ1-2	-	TGTGCCAGCAGCCAAGACTATCCGACAGCTAACTATGGCTACACCTTC	CASSQDYPTANYGYTF
TRBV19	-	TRBJ1-4	-	TGTGCCAGTAGTATTGTAGCGGACATTGAAAAACTGTTTTTT	CASSIVADIEKLFF
TRBV6-1	-	TRBJ2-7	TRBD2	TGTGCCAGCAGTGAACTAGCGGGAGGGGGTACCTACGAGCAGTACTTC	CASSELAGGGTYEQYF
TRBV7-9	-	TRBJ2-5	-	TGTGCCAGCAGCTTAGTTAGTGAGACCCAGTACTTC	CASSLVSETQYF
TRBV4-3	-	TRBJ2-5	-	TGCGCCAGCAGCCAAGATGGGGTAGGGAGAGAGACCCAGTACTTC	CASSQDGVGRETQYF
TRBV7-2	-	TRBJ2-3	-	TGTGCCAGCAGCTTCGGGACACAGTACACAGATACGCAGTATTTT	CASSFGTQYTDTQYF
TRBV28	-	TRBJ1-6	-	TGTGCCAGCAGTATGACAGGTTATAATTCACCCCTCCACTTT	CASSMTGYNSPLHF
TRBV7-9	-	TRBJ1-1	-	TGTGCCAGCAGCTTAGGGTACAGGATCGACACTGAAGCTTTCTTT	CASSLGYRIDTEAFF
TRBV7-9	-	TRBJ1-1	-	TGTGCCAGCAGCGTTACAGGGTATGAGGCTGAAGCTTTCTTT	CASSVTGYEAEAFF
TRBV5-1	-	TRBJ2-7	TRBD2	TGCGCCAGCAGCTTAGGACTAGCGGGTACTTCCTACGAGCAGTACTTC	CASSLGLAGTSYEQYF
TRBV7-2	-	TRBJ1-3	-	TGTGCCAGCAGCTTATCGGCTAAGGCGGCTCAACCAGGAGGGACCATATATTTT	CASSLSAKAAQPGGTIYF
TRBV5-4	-	TRBJ2-7	-	TGTGCCAGCAGCCGGGGGAGCTCCTACGAGCAGTACTTC	CASSRGSSYEQYF
TRBV15	-	TRBJ1-3	-	TGTGCCACCAGCAGAGGGGGCAGGGACTCTGGAAACACCATATATTTT	CATSRGGRDSGNTIYF
TRBV11-3	-	TRBJ2-3	-	TGTGCCAGCAGCTCTGACTGGGTGCCAGATACGCAGTATTTT	CASSSDWVPDTQYF
TRBV13	few	TRBJ2-7	-	TGTGCCAGCAGCCTGACCTCGCGACTCTACGAGCAGTACTTC	CASSLTSRLYEQYF
TRBV24-1	few	TRBJ2-3	-	TGTGCCACCAGTGATCCCGACTCGGAGCTAGATACGCAGTATTTT	CATSDPDSELDTQYF
TRBV2	-	TRBJ2-3	-	TGTGCCAGCAGTGAATTCCTCTCGTCAGTGGAGACAGATACGCAGTATTTT	CASSEFLSSVETDTQYF
TRBV2	-	TRBJ1-2	-	TGTGCCAGCAGTCGTGACAGGTTCTATGGCTACACCTTC	CASSRDRFYGYTF
TRBV28	-	TRBJ2-4	TRBD1	TGTGCCAGCAGGGACCGACAGGGGCGCAGGGACATTCAGTACTTC	CASRDRQGRRDIQYF
TRBV7-2	-	TRBJ2-3	-	TGTGCCAGCAGCCTGGTTAGCGGCACAGATACGCAGTATTTT	CASSLVSGTDTQYF
TRBV7-9	few	TRBJ2-3	-	TGTGCCAGCAGCGTAATTAGCGCGGGGCGGGGTACGCAGTATTTT	CASSVISAGRGTQYF
TRBV28	-	TRBJ2-5	TRBD1	TGTGCCAGCAGTTTTGAGTTGGGACAGACGTACCAAGAGACCCAGTACTTC	CASSFELGQTYQETQYF
TRBV19	-	TRBJ2-5	-	TGTGCTACATCGGGGAGCCAAGAGACCCAGTACTTC	CATSGSQETQYF
TRBV15	-	TRBJ2-1	TRBD2	TGTGCCACCCAATCATCGGGACCGACGGGGGGGAGGAGTCCCCACTGGAGGTCCTACAATGAGCAGTTCTTC	CATQSSGPTGGRSPHWRSYNEQFF
TRBV6-6	-	TRBJ2-1	-	TGTGCCAGCAGCGACTCCTCGGGGAATGAGCAGTTCTTC	CASSDSSGNEQFF
TRBV29-1	-	TRBJ2-1	TRBD2	TGCAGCGTTGAGGAGCAGCGGGAGGTTTACAATGAGCAGTTCTTC	CSVEEQREVYNEQFF